This TCR beta chain was found in a study of T cells after yellow fever vaccination. Study results and caveats: Boosting was followed by the reappearance of most primary-vaccination clones (approximately 95% CD4, about 90% CD8).

The sample holds a few counts of this clonotype. What it binds is not known. Each CDR3 protein is one row after TCRdb ran MiXCR on the 5' RACE reads. The data show 620,000 or so distinct CDR3 sequences, 12% seen once. V shed 6 bases, J shed 4 bases, and the junction held 11 bases outside the gene matches. The CDR3 totals 15 residues. Germline V lookup: CDR1 SQVTM, CDR2 ANQGSEA. This clonotype was sampled from a man in his thirties or forties who received the YFV17D yellow fever vaccine. The V call is TRBV29-1, the J call TRBJ2-5; 10 bases match TRBD1. Specimen: PBMCs, collected on the day of the yellow fever booster vaccination. DNA of the CDR3: TGCAGCGTGGCCGGTAGACAGGGGGCCCGAGAGACCCAGTACTTC. Translation: CSVAGRQGARETQYF.